The 5 T cell receptor beta chains below were found in one sample sequenced in a study of cytotoxic CD8 clonotypes in ibrutinib-treated CLL. This table comes from immunoSEQ multiplex PCR, and its TCRdb copy is limited to in-frame clones, with some not included. The table shows 130,000 to 150,000 clones, with around three quarters occurring only once. The sample consisted of PBMCs, taken after 12 months of ibrutinib treatment. These receptors were collected from a human donor with chronic lymphocytic leukemia.

Comment on this clone: A read error may produce the germline difference seen at one junction end. V usage is TRBV5-6 and J usage is TRBJ1-5, with D possibly being TRBD1 (6 bases). In germline, CDR1 is SGHDT, CDR2 YYEEEE. The CDR3 sequence is 14 residues long. The CDR3 sequence: CASSLWQGNQPQHF. The CDR3 region has the DNA TGTGCCAGTAGCTTGTGGCAGGGGAATCAGCCCCAGCATTTT.

V gene TRBV18 combines with J gene TRBJ2-2; TRBD2 aligns across 11 bases. V lost 3 bases and J lost 5; bases outside the gene matches: 14. Germline lookup yields CDR1 KGHSH and CDR2 LQKENI. The CDR3 loop spans 19 amino acids. This chain's CDR3 is CASSPKPSGLAGGTGELFF. As DNA, the CDR3 is TGTGCCAGCTCACCGAAACCATCCGGGCTAGCGGGAGGAACCGGGGAGCTGTTTTTT.

The V gene is TRBV30, the J gene TRBJ2-5, with D possibly being TRBD1 (6 bases). The CDR3 length is 14 residues. Trimming stripped 2 bases from V and 5 bases from J, with 15 bases between. Germline V gene sequence: CDR1 GTSNPN, CDR2 SVGIG (reference sequence). DNA of the CDR3: TGTGCCTGGAGTACACAGGGTATCCAGGAGACCCAGTACTTC. As protein: CAWSTQGIQETQYF.

The chain recombines TRBV7-9 with TRBJ2-7; tentatively, D is TRBD1 (5 bases). The CDR3 runs 15 residues. Germline assignment: CDR1 SEHNR and CDR2 FQNEAQ (reference sequence). Trimming removed 1 base at V and 3 bases at J, with 13 bases between. The CDR3 reads CASSLEGHRIYEQYF. The DNA for the CDR3 is TGTGCCAGCAGCTTAGAAGGTCACAGGATCTACGAGCAGTACTTC.

V is TRBV4-2 and J is TRBJ2-3, with TRBD2 matching over 10 bases. The CDR3 spans 16 residues. J lost 0 bases, V lost 0 bases, and 0 bases had no gene match. The germline gives CDR1 LGHNA, CDR2 YNFKEQ. CDR3 residues: CASSQETSGSTDTQYF. DNA for the CDR3: TGTGCCAGCAGCCAAGAGACTAGCGGGAGCACAGATACGCAGTATTTT.